The 22 T cell receptor beta chains in this list originate from one sample, sequenced in a study of breast tumors, draining lymph nodes, adjacent tissues. A single record per CDR3 protein comes from TCRdb applying MiXCR to the multiplex PCR reads. The sample holds around 130,000 distinct CDR3 sequences, 21% seen once. Axillary draining lymph nodes of breast cancer patients supplied the node samples. Sample: axillary lymph node tissue. The receptors were gathered from a female donor with breast cancer. Some clones in this sample may be carry-over from other donors' samples.

This clonotype was observed many times. The chain uses TRBV7-9 and TRBJ1-4; D is undetermined. The CDR3 extends over 15 amino acids. The ends were cut back, 0 bases at V and 6 bases at J, with 11 bases in the middle. The germline V gene encodes CDR1 SEHNR and CDR2 FQNEAQ (reference sequence). The CDR3: CASSLARAVYEKLFF. The CDR3 DNA reads TGTGCCAGCAGCTTAGCGAGAGCCGTATATGAAAAACTGTTTTTT.

In regard to this clonotype: A much larger clone sits a single nucleotide away, making a read error possible. This rearrangement joins TRBV5-4 to TRBJ2-7; TRBD1 agrees at 7 bases. The germline gives CDR1 SGHNT, CDR2 YYREEE (reference sequence). The CDR3 has 12 residues. The CDR3 nucleotides read TGTGCCAGCAGCTTGGGAGGGGGCGAGCGGTACTTC. Translation: CASSLGGGERYF.

The chain carries TRBV28 and TRBJ2-3, with 9 bases matching TRBD2. Germline V gives CDR1 MDHEN, CDR2 SYDVKM. Losses at the gene ends were 8 bases for V and 8 bases for J; bases not matched to a gene: 17. This CDR3 is 16 amino acids long. CDR3 DNA sequence: TGTGCCAGCGGATCTCTGCGGGAGGGCCCGTTAGGTACGCAGTATTTT. Amino acid sequence: CASGSLREGPLGTQYF.

This clonotype has ten or more counts. The genes are TRBV20-1 and TRBJ1-2; 7 bases align to TRBD1. CDR1 and CDR2 from the germline V gene are DFQATT and SNEGSKA (reference sequence). J gave up 8 bases and V 6 bases, and 18 bases lay outside the gene matches. The CDR3 extends over 15 amino acids. Written as DNA, the CDR3 is TGCAGTGCACCTGACTCGGACAGGCTCCATCGAGGCTACACCTTC. This sequence encodes CSAPDSDRLHRGYTF.

In the case of this clonotype: A much bigger clone sits one base away, suggesting this may be a read error. This chain connects TRBV11-2 to TRBJ2-3; TRBD1 matches at 8 bases. The CDR3 covers 15 residues. The germline V gene encodes CDR1 SGHAT and CDR2 FQNNGV. The junction had 11 bases not matched to a gene; V was cut back by 6 bases and J by 6 bases. CDR3 protein: CASSSWDRLSDTQYF. The CDR3 DNA is TGTGCCAGCAGTTCTTGGGACAGGCTTTCGGATACGCAGTATTTT.

This clonotype was counted ten times or more. The chain employs TRBV2 and TRBJ2-2; a possible D gene is TRBD2 (6 bases). The CDR3 loop spans 15 amino acids. V was trimmed by 1 base and J by 8 bases, leaving 14 bases between them. Germline CDR1 is SNHLY and CDR2 is FYNNEI. CDR3 loop: CASSEVAATSGELFF. As DNA, the CDR3 is TGTGCCAGCAGTGAAGTAGCGGCCACAAGTGGGGAGCTGTTTTTT.

V gene TRBV28 combines with J gene TRBJ2-7; 7 bases fit TRBD1. The junction had 18 bases not matched to a gene; V was cut back by 5 bases and J by 8 bases. The germline V gene has CDR1 MDHEN and CDR2 SYDVKM. The CDR3 consists of 16 residues. CDR3 protein: CASSTQTGTARYKQYF. The CDR3 DNA sequence: TGTGCCAGCAGTACCCAAACCGGGACAGCTCGGTACAAGCAGTACTTC.

In its sample, this clonotype was seen many times. This chain links TRBV10-3 with TRBJ2-1, with 9 positions matching TRBD1. The CDR3 has 20 amino acids. After removal of 2 bases from V and 1 base from J, the junction contained 15 bases not matched to a gene. Germline loops: CDR1 ENHRY, CDR2 SYGVKD. The CDR3 sequence: CAISEPTRIDRGGSYNEQFF. In nucleotides, the CDR3 is TGTGCCATCAGTGAGCCGACCCGAATCGACAGGGGGGGATCCTACAATGAGCAGTTCTTC.

This clonotype has ten or more counts. The J gene is TRBJ2-1, the V gene TRBV30; D remains ambiguous. Germline assignment: CDR1 GTSNPN and CDR2 SVGIG (reference sequence). The V end was cut by 0 bases, the J end by 12 bases, with 9 bases between. There are 11 residues in the CDR3. The CDR3 region has the DNA TGTGCCTGGAGTGTCCAAGGGCCGCAGTTCTTC. As protein: CAWSVQGPQFF.

This rearrangement joins TRBV27 to TRBJ2-1; 7 bases line up with TRBD2. J was trimmed by 2 bases and V by 7 bases; bases with no gene match: 8. The germline V gene has CDR1 MNHEY and CDR2 SMNVEV (reference sequence). This CDR3 is 15 amino acids long. Here the CDR3 DNA reads TGTGCCAGCACCCAAAAAGCGGGGACCTACAATGAGCAGTTCTTC. The encoded protein is CASTQKAGTYNEQFF.

Comment on this clonotype: The germline gene is not matched at one end of the junction; a read error may be the cause. The J gene is TRBJ2-3, the V gene TRBV20-1; no definite D call. Germline V gives CDR1 DFQATT, CDR2 SNEGSKA (reference sequence). There are 14 residues in the CDR3. The CDR3 region is CGASSLLNTDTQYF. CDR3 nucleotides: TGCGGTGCAAGTTCATTACTAAACACAGATACGCAGTATTTT.

This clonotype was seen repeatedly, ten times or more. The rearrangement links TRBV2 to TRBJ2-7, with 9 bases identical to TRBD1. Unmatched junction bases numbered 7, after V lost 4 bases and J lost 3 bases. The CDR3 has 15 amino acids. Germline V CDR1 and CDR2: SNHLY, FYNNEI. CDR3 bases: TGTGCCAGCAGTGTGCGAGACAGGGGGTTCTACGAGCAGTACTTC. This codes for CASSVRDRGFYEQYF.

This clonotype came up many times. The chain carries TRBV2 and TRBJ2-7, with D possibly being TRBD1 (5 bases). This CDR3 contains 14 residues. Trimming took 7 bases from V and 0 from J, leaving 13 bases between them. Per the germline V gene, CDR1 is SNHLY and CDR2 is FYNNEI. CDR3 amino acids: CASKEAGISYEQYF. In DNA form, the CDR3 reads TGTGCCAGCAAAGAGGCAGGGATCTCCTACGAGCAGTACTTC.

In this sample, this clonotype turned up many times. The chain couples TRBV7-8 to TRBJ1-5, with unresolved D. Trimming took off 3 bases at V and 0 bases at J, with 9 bases between the two ends. Germline V lookup: CDR1 SGHVS, CDR2 FQNEAQ. This CDR3 is built from 15 residues. CDR3 DNA: TGTGCCAGCAGCTTCGGGTCCTATAGCAATCAGCCCCAGCATTTT. Translated, it gives CASSFGSYSNQPQHF.

Notes on this clonotype: Since a much larger clone is just one base distant, this may be a read error. V and J are TRBV10-1 and TRBJ2-1, with D unresolved. The CDR3 is 14 residues long. Trimming took 1 base from V and 8 from J, leaving 12 bases between them. Germline assignment: CDR1 WNHNN and CDR2 SYGVQD (reference sequence). The CDR3 DNA reads as TGCGCCAGCAGTGAGTTCGGAACCCGGCATGAGCAGTTCTTC. Encoded protein: CASSEFGTRHEQFF.

This clonotype was observed a few times. The chain carries TRBV30 and TRBJ1-5, with D possibly TRBD1 on 5 matching bases. Between the trimmed V and J ends, which lost 3 bases and 2 bases, there was a span of 20 bases. In germline, CDR1 is GTSNPN, CDR2 SVGIG (reference sequence). This CDR3 has 17 amino acids. CDR3 region: CAWSPLGGNVGNQPQHF. As DNA, the CDR3 is TGTGCCTGGAGCCCCCTTGGGGGGAACGTGGGCAATCAGCCCCAGCATTTT.

The table lists this clonotype with many counts. The J gene is TRBJ1-5, the V gene TRBV15; D gene unclear. Germline V lookup: CDR1 LNHNV, CDR2 YYDKDF (reference sequence). Between the trimmed V and J ends, which lost 0 bases and 7 bases, there was a span of 4 bases. The length of the CDR3 is 12 residues. CDR3 in amino acids: CATSRDQQPQHF. Here the CDR3 DNA reads TGTGCCACCAGCAGAGATCAACAGCCCCAGCATTTT.

This clonotype was seen a few times. The chain carries TRBV28 and TRBJ1-3, with a tentative D call TRBD1 (5 bases). Germline lookup yields CDR1 MDHEN and CDR2 SYDVKM. Trimming pared 6 bases from V and 0 bases from J, leaving 15 bases between. The CDR3 length is 16 residues. CDR3 bases: TGTGCCAGCAGCCCTTTCGGGGGTGCCTCTGGAAACACCATATATTTT. It codes for CASSPFGGASGNTIYF.

This clonotype occurred many times. The chain uses TRBV12-3 or TRBV12-4 and TRBJ1-2; the D is unclear. Trimming removed 5 bases from V and 1 base from J, with 5 bases in between. This CDR3 is 12 amino acids long. This chain's CDR3 is CASSMGNYGYTF. In DNA, the CDR3 is TGTGCCAGCAGTATGGGTAACTATGGCTACACCTTC.

This clonotype showed up many times. V is TRBV11-2 and J is TRBJ2-7; D call uncertain. V lost 3 bases and J lost 7, with 7 bases in between. This CDR3 contains 11 residues. Germline V gives CDR1 SGHAT, CDR2 FQNNGV. CDR3 loop: CASSLGHEQYF. The CDR3 region has the DNA TGTGCCAGCAGCTTGGGCCATGAGCAGTACTTC.

This chain links TRBV11-2 with TRBJ1-3; TRBD1 matches 8 bases. The germline gives CDR1 SGHAT, CDR2 FQNNGV. The trim removed 3 bases at V and 2 bases at J, leaving 9 bases unmatched. The CDR3 is 17 residues long. The chain's CDR3 is CASSFRQGSLAGNTIYF. The CDR3 DNA sequence: TGTGCCAGCAGCTTCCGACAGGGGTCCTTAGCTGGAAACACCATATATTTT.

Regarding this clonotype: Just one base apart from a much larger clone, this may be a read error. The chain combines TRBV9 with TRBJ2-1; a possible D gene is TRBD1 (6 bases). CDR1 is SGDLS, CDR2 YYNGEE, per germline. CDR3 size: 15 residues. Trimming pared 4 bases from V and 4 bases from J, leaving 15 bases between. The CDR3 reads CASSTIGTTYNEQFF. The CDR3 nucleotides are TGTGCCAGCAGCACAATCGGGACAACTTACAATGAGCAGTTCTTC.